This entry concerns a single T cell receptor beta chain. Its antigen target is currently unknown. No quality values exist for individual bases; no much larger clone is one base distant. The sample belongs to a study of blood T cell repertoires in COVID-19 (dated by TCRdb to about 2020). Regarding the research as a whole: Collaborator samples came from the United States, Italy and Spain and covered acute and convalescent phases of COVID-19. The repertoires were made available in a free public database intended to serve as a resource for research on the immune response to SARS-CoV-2. Deeply sampled blood TCRbeta repertoires from subjects exposed to, actively infected with, or recovered from COVID-19 were included in the dataset. A de-identified subject ID, COVID-19 status, age in years and sex were almost always included in the sample metadata. The samples were drawn from two sources: the first 160 participants of the ongoing ImmuneRACE study, and fewer than 1,500 subjects contributed by 6 global collaborators. Where available, HLA class I and class II types were taken from metadata supplied by the sample provider and were not determined by assay-based typing. The material from the prospective study consisted of cDNA or gDNA derived from T cells, B-cell-depleted T cells, or PBMCs.

Trimming removed 2 bases from V and 1 base from J, leaving 19 bases between the germline ends. Sequences SGHTA (CDR1) and FQGNSA (CDR2) are obtained from the germline V gene. From its cysteine to its phenylalanine, the CDR3 spans 18 amino acids. Just CDR3 DNA is preserved here, 54 bases in frame from base 1. Paper-wide results and their limitations: How much clinical and demographic metadata was included differed by source and by participant, and the metadata was provided uncurated.

Participants in the prospective study were enrolled through a virtual design, were aged 18 to 89 years, and lived in approximately 25 United States geographic areas. To assign participants to cohorts, the prospective study relied on clinical history that participants themselves reported in a screening survey and a study questionnaire. In the prospective study, whole blood, serum and a nasopharyngeal or oropharyngeal swab were collected from each participant by mobile phlebotomists. Participants in the prospective study had the option to provide additional blood draws and questionnaires over an approximately 2-month period. Before DNA extraction, prospective study blood samples were shipped either frozen or at room temperature. TCRbeta CDR3 regions were amplified from genomic DNA using the immunoSEQ Assay, a bias-controlled multiplex PCR. In the authors' own workflow: Nucleated cell counts per sample were estimated from amplification of reference gene primers within the assay. Sequence reads were collapsed and filtered to measure the absolute abundance of every unique TCRbeta CDR3 rearrangement. Productive Simpson clonality was computed per sample as the square root of Simpson's diversity index over productive rearrangements. TCRdb provides this immuneACCESS table in a form limited to in-frame rearrangements. Some clones are lacking; in checked studies, under half of them reflect an unresolved V gene, and why the rest are absent is not known. The V and J calls and clone size are taken from that table; D and trimming were inferred from the DNA. The sample profile shows about 220,000 clones; about 87% of them were found once. The biggest ten clones account for approximately 2.4% of the sample.

The sequencing input was PBMCs or T cells enriched from blood (not recorded which). The origin of this receptor is a woman under 40 with acute COVID-19. The chain is encoded by TRBV7-2 joined to TRBJ2-3; possibly the D gene is TRBD1, per 6 matching bases. CDR3 loop: CASSLMMLGSGGTDTQYF. The DNA is as follows: TGTGCCAGCAGCTTAATGATGTTGGGGTCAGGGGGCACAGATACGCAGTATTTT.